The source of this T cell receptor (beta chain) is a study of identical twins. Note on this clonotype: No antigen is known for it.

TCRdb fed the 5' RACE reads into MiXCR, producing one record per CDR3 protein. The sample holds about 210,000 distinct CDR3 sequences, about a tenth seen once. Whole-study results and caveats: Abundant cord blood beta clonotypes carried fewer insertions; memory repertoires showed none. For out-of-frame beta sequences, excess twin sharing was weaker. Models came in too low on out-of-frame TCR alpha sharing in monozygotic twins.

CDR3 size: 16 residues. Trimming removed 4 bases from V and 6 bases from J; junction bases left unmatched: 14. Germline V gives CDR1 SGHRS, CDR2 YFSETQ. This chain joins TRBV5-1 and TRBJ2-3; the match to TRBD1 covers 7 bases. The source of this sequence is a woman between 18 and 30 years old in good health. The sample taken for sequencing was memory (CD45RO+) T cells sorted from blood. The CDR3 reads CASSRTGTELRDTQYF. CDR3 sequence (DNA): TGCGCCAGCAGCCGAACCGGGACAGAACTTAGGGATACGCAGTATTTT.